The source of this T cell receptor (beta chain) is a study of cytomegalovirus exposure and HLA in healthy donors. Overall study findings and caveats: Donors were assumed by presence/absence analyses to have roughly uniform sequencing depth. Earlier analysis looked at TCR beta V segments, and most were productive about 87% or about 30% of the time. Later analysis found that TCR beta chains associated with HLA were more clonally expanded than other, equally common chains. In a later analysis, TCR association rates varied by HLA locus: DRB1 most, HLA-C fewest.

Primers included in the PCR were 60 Vbeta and 13 Jbeta primers. The protocol was immunoSEQ multiplex PCR, while the TCRdb copy is restricted to in-frame clones and leaves out a portion. The sample lists 150,000 to 200,000 clones; roughly 80% were seen once. Worth noting for this clone: Its antigen is still unknown.

V shed 2 bases and J shed 1 base, with 7 bases lying between them. The CDR3 is 14 amino acids. CDR1 is SGHAT and CDR2 is FQNNGV in the germline V gene. The sequencing sample was made of PBMCs. This receptor was identified in a female donor in good health and CMV-seronegative. The genes are TRBV11-2 and TRBJ2-3, with a tentative D call TRBD1 (6 bases). CDR3 sequence (DNA): TGTGCCAGCAGCTTATGGGGGCGCACAGATACGCAGTATTTT. Protein sequence: CASSLWGRTDTQYF.